The clone carrying this T cell receptor (beta chain) has just a few counts. The CDR3 runs 16 residues. The germline V gene has CDR1 MGHRA and CDR2 YSYEKL. J was trimmed by 4 bases and V by 3 bases; bases with no gene match: 8. The entry originates in a study of T-cell memory formation after mild COVID-19. TCRdb reprocessed the 5' RACE reads via MiXCR and lists one record per CDR3 protein. Seen here are hundreds of thousands of distinct CDR3 sequences, about a fifth observed once, and the top ten hold approximately 8.4%. The clonotype originates from an adult woman who had mild COVID-19 (a few samples of this study predate the infection). Cell type and time point are not known. The chain employs TRBV4-1 and TRBJ2-1; 8 positions agree with TRBD1. The sequencing sample was made of PBMCs or a T cell subset sorted from them (not recorded which). The CDR3 region is CASSQGGQGGYNEQFF. The CDR3 DNA is TGCGCCAGCAGCCAGGGCGGACAGGGTGGATACAATGAGCAGTTCTTC.